Presented here are 10 T cell receptor beta chains from one specimen sequenced in a study of blood T cell repertoires in COVID-19. The protocol was immunoSEQ multiplex PCR, while the TCRdb copy is restricted to in-frame clones and leaves out a portion. The sample carries about 300,000 clones, over 75% recorded once. The sequenced sample consisted of peripheral blood. These receptors were collected from a young man with active or convalescent COVID-19.

This chain uses TRBV20-1 with TRBJ2-5, with 10 nucleotides matching TRBD1. CDR1 is DFQATT and CDR2 is SNEGSKA in the germline V gene (reference sequence). The CDR3 is 20 amino acids. Trimming at V came to 3 bases and at J to 1 base, leaving 20 bases not matched to a gene. The CDR3 loop is CSASAGTGVSKRLPQETQYF. The CDR3 bases are TGCAGTGCTAGTGCAGGGACAGGGGTGTCCAAGCGGCTACCCCAAGAGACCCAGTACTTC.

This chain links TRBV7-8 with TRBJ1-6; 7 positions match TRBD1. Unmatched junction bases numbered 7, after V lost 5 bases and J lost 3 bases. Germline V gene data show CDR1 as SGHVS and CDR2 as FQNEAQ. This CDR3 region has 16 residues. As DNA, the CDR3 is TGTGCCAGCAGCGCTCAGGGGGAAGGCTATAATTCACCCCTCCACTTT. Its protein is CASSAQGEGYNSPLHF.

The chain links TRBV5-6 to TRBJ1-5; D not certain. The germline V gene encodes CDR1 SGHDT and CDR2 YYEEEE. The CDR3 runs 14 residues. V lost 4 bases to trimming and J lost 3 bases, with 11 bases between them. The CDR3 protein is CASSPVGDNQPQHF. The CDR3 bases are TGTGCCAGCAGCCCCGTCGGGGACAATCAGCCCCAGCATTTT.

Note on this clone: Within the sample, other DNA sequences also encode this same CDR3. This chain links TRBV18 with TRBJ2-3; 7 nucleotides align to TRBD1. This CDR3 is 14 amino acids long. After removal of 3 bases from V and 0 bases from J, the junction contained 0 bases not matched to a gene. Germline CDR1 and CDR2: KGHSH and LQKENI. The CDR3 coding sequence is TGTGCCAGCTCACCGACAGGGAGCACAGATACGCAGTATTTT. This gives the protein CASSPTGSTDTQYF.

This clone has just a few counts. V gene TRBV6-5 combines with J gene TRBJ1-4; 7 bases agree with TRBD1. This CDR3 comprises 16 residues. With 2 bases clipped from V and 2 bases from J, the junction kept 5 bases outside the gene matches. Germline lookup yields CDR1 MNHEY and CDR2 SVGAGI. For the CDR3, the DNA is TGTGCCAGCAGTTACAAACAGGGGAGGACTAATGAAAAACTGTTTTTT. Encoded protein: CASSYKQGRTNEKLFF.

The chain links TRBV24-1 to TRBJ1-2, with TRBD1 matching over 10 bases. Germline-derived CDR1 and CDR2 are KGHDR and SFDVKD. The CDR3 runs to 14 residues. V gave up 4 bases and J gave up 10 bases; unmatched junction bases: 8. The CDR3 bases are TGTGCCACCAGTGACCTGACAGGGGGCGCGATCTACACCTTC. Translated, it gives CATSDLTGGAIYTF.

J is TRBJ2-7 and V is TRBV2; tentative D call: TRBD2 (6 bases). Germline CDR1 is SNHLY and CDR2 is FYNNEI. The CDR3 has 14 amino acids. V lost 4 bases and J lost 0, with 10 bases in between. CDR3 residues: CASSAWDSSYEQYF. Written as DNA, the CDR3 is TGTGCCAGCAGTGCCTGGGACTCCTCCTACGAGCAGTACTTC.

J is TRBJ1-4 and V is TRBV27; D is uncertain. Germline V gene data show CDR1 as MNHEY and CDR2 as SMNVEV (reference sequence). The CDR3 length is 14 residues. V lost 0 bases and J 4 bases, leaving 6 bases between the germline ends. Here the CDR3 DNA reads TGTGCCAGCAGTTTATCGGGAGTTAATGAAAAACTGTTTTTT. Encoded protein: CASSLSGVNEKLFF.

Only one count was recorded for this clone. The CDR3 loop is CASKQDTQYF. The CDR3 bases are TGTGCCAGCAAGCAAGATACGCAGTATTTT. The chain uses TRBV6-6 and TRBJ2-3; D gene uncertain. The germline CDR1 and CDR2 sequences are MNHNY and SVGAGI (reference sequence). This CDR3 is built from 10 residues. Trimming removed 7 bases from V and 5 bases from J, with 4 bases in between.

V and J are TRBV2 and TRBJ2-4, with D possibly being TRBD1 (5 bases). CDR3 length: 15 residues. Germline lookup yields CDR1 SNHLY and CDR2 FYNNEI. V lost 0 bases to trimming and J lost 8 bases, with 14 bases between them. CDR3 sequence reads: CASSEASSPRDIQYF. The CDR3 DNA sequence: TGTGCCAGCAGTGAAGCAAGCAGCCCCAGGGACATTCAGTACTTC.